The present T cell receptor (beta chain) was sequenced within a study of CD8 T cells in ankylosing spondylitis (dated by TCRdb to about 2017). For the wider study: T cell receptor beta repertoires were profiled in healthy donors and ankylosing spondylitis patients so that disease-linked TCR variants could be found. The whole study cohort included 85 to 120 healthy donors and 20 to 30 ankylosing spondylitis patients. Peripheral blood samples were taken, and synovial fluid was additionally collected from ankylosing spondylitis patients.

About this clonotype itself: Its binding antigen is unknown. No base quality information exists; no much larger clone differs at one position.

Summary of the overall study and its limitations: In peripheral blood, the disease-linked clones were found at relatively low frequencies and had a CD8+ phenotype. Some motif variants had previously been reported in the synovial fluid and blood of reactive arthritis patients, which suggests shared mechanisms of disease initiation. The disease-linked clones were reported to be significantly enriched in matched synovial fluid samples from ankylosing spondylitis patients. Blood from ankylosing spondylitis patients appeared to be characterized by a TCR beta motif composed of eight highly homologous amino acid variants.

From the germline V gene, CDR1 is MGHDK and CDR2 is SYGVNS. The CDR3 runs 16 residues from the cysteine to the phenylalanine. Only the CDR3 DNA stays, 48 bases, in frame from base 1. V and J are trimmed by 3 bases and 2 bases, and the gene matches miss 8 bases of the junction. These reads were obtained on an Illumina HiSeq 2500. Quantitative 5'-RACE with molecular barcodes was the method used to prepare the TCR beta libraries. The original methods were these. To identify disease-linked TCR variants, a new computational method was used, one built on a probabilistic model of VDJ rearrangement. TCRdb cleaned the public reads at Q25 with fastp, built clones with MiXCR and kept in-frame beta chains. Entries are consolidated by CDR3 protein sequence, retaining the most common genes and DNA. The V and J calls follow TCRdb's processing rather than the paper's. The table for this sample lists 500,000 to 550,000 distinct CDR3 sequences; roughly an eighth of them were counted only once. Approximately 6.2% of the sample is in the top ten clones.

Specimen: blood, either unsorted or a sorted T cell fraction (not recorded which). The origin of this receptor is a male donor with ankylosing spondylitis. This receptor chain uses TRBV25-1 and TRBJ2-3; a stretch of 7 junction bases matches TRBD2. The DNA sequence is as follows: TGTGCCAGCAGTGACCCGGGAGGAGATGCCACAGATACGCAGTATTTT. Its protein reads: CASSDPGGDATDTQYF.